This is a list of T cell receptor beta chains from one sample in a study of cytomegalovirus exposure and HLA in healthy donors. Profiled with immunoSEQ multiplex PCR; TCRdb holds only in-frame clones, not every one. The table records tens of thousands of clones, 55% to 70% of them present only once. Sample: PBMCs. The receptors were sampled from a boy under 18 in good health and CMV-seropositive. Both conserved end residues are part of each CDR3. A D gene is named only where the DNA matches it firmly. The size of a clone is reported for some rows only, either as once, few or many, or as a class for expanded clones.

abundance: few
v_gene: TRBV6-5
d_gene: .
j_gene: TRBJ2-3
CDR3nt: TGTGCCAGCAGCCCGGGTTTGGTCCCTACAGATACGCAGTATTTT
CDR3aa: CASSPGLVPTDTQYF

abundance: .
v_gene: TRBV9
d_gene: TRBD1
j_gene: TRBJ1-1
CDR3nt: TGTGCCAGCAGCCGAGTTGGACAGGCCGAAGCTTTCTTT
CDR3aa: CASSRVGQAEAFF

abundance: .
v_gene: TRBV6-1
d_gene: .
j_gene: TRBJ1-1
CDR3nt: TGTGCCAGCAGTGAAGGAGCGACTCCAGCTTTCTTT
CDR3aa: CASSEGATPAFF

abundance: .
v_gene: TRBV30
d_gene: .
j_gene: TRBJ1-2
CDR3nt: TGTGCCTGGTCGGGCGGCTGGAGGGATGGCTACACCTTC
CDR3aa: CAWSGGWRDGYTF

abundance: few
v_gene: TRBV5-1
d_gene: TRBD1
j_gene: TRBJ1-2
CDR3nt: TGCGCCAGCAGCCTAGGACAGGGATCGGGTGGCTACACCTTC
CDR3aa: CASSLGQGSGGYTF

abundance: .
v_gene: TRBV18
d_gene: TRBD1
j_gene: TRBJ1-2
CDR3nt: TGTGCCAGCTCAAGCAGACAGGGGAGGGAAGGCTACACCTTC
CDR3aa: CASSSRQGREGYTF

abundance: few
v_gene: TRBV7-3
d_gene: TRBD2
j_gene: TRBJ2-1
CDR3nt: TGTGCCAGCAGCTTAGGAGCGGGGGCGTCCTACAATGAGCAGTTCTTC
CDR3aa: CASSLGAGASYNEQFF

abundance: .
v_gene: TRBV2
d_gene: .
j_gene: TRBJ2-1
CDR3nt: TGTGCCAGCAGTGAAGGGTTAGCTAACTACAATGAGCAGTTCTTC
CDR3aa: CASSEGLANYNEQFF

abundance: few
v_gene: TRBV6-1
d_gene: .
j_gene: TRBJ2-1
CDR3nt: TGTGCCAGCAGTGAGGGGGGGCACAAGTTCTTC
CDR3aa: CASSEGGHKFF

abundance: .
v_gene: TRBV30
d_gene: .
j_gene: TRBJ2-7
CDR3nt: TGTGCCTGGAGTGTAAGCGGACCCTACGAGCAGTACTTC
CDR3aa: CAWSVSGPYEQYF

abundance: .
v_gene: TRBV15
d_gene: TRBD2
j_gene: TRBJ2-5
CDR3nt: TGTGCCACCAGCAGAGATCGGGAGGGGACGGGAGGGCCGGGGGAGACCCAGTACTTC
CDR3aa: CATSRDREGTGGPGETQYF

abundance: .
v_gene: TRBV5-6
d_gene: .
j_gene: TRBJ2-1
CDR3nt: TGTGCCAGCAGCTCGGTATCGATTCGGTTCTTC
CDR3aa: CASSSVSIRFF

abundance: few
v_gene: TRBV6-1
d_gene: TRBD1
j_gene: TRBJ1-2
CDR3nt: TGTGCCAGCAGTGCCCCAGGGGGAAACTATGGCTACACCTTC
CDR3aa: CASSAPGGNYGYTF

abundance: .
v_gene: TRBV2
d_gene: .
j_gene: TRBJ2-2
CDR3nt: TGTGCCAGCAGTGTCCGGGTTGGGGAGCTGTTTTTT
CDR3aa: CASSVRVGELFF

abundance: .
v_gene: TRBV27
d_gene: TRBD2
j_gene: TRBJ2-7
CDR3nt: TGTGCCAGCAGAGGACTAGCGGAATATTACGAGCAGTACTTC
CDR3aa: CASRGLAEYYEQYF

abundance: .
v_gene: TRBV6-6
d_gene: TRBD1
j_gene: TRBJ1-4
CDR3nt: TGTGCCAGTCGACCGGGACAGCCGAATGAAAAACTGTTTTTT
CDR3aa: CASRPGQPNEKLFF

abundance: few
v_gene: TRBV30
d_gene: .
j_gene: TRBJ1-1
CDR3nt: TGTGCCTGGAGGGGGGCAGGGTTGGTATTAGACACTGAAGCTTTCTTT
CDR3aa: CAWRGAGLVLDTEAFF

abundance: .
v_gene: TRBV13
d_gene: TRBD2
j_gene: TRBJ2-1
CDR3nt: TGTGCCAGCAGCTTAGAGGGCGGGGGGGCCTCGAATGAGCAGTTCTTC
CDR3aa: CASSLEGGGASNEQFF

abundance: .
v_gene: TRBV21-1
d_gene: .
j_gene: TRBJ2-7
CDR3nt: TGTGCCAGCAGCAGTGCAGGGCGCGAGCAGTACTTC
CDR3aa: CASSSAGREQYF

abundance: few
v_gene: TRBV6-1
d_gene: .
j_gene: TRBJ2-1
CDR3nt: TGTGCCAGCAGTGAAGTGCGGGACAATGAGCAGTTCTTC
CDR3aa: CASSEVRDNEQFF

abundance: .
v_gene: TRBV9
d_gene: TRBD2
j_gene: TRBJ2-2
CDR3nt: TGTGCCAGCAGCGTCGGTGCGGGAGGCCTCGGGGAGCTGTTTTTT
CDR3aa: CASSVGAGGLGELFF

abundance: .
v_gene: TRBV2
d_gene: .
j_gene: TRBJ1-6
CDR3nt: TGTGCCAGCGGTGTTTCGACAGGAAATAATTCACCCCTCCACTTT
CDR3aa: CASGVSTGNNSPLHF

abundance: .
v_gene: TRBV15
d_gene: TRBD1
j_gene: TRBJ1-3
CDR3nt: TGTGCCACCAGCAGAGTGGGACAGCCAGAGACCATATATTTT
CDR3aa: CATSRVGQPETIYF

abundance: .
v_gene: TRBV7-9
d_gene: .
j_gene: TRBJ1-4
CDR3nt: TGTGCCAGCAGCTTAATACAGGGAAGCGAAAAACTGTTTTTT
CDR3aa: CASSLIQGSEKLFF

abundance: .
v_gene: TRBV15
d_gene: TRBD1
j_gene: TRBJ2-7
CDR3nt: TGTGCCACCAGCTCCTTACCCCGGGGACAGACGCACGGGCAGTACTTC
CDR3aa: CATSSLPRGQTHGQYF

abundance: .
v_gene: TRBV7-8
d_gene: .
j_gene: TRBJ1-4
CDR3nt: TGTGCCAGCAGCTTAAGATTATTTCGGGAAACTAATGAAAAACTGTTTTTT
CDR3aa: CASSLRLFRETNEKLFF

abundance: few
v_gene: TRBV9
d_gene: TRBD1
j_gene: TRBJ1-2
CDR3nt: TGTGCCAGCAGCGGAACAGGGGGGAGATATGGCTACACCTTC
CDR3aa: CASSGTGGRYGYTF

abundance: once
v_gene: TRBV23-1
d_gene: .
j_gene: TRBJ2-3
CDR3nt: TGCGCCAGCAGTCAAGCTACCCAACAGGGTAGCGCCCATTATTGGTATTTT
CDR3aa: CASSQATQQGSAHYWYF

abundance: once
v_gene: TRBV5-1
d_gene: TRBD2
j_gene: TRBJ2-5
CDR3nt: TGCGCCAGCAGCCCCGGACTAGCGGGAAGGGGAGAGACCCAGTACTTC
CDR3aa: CASSPGLAGRGETQYF